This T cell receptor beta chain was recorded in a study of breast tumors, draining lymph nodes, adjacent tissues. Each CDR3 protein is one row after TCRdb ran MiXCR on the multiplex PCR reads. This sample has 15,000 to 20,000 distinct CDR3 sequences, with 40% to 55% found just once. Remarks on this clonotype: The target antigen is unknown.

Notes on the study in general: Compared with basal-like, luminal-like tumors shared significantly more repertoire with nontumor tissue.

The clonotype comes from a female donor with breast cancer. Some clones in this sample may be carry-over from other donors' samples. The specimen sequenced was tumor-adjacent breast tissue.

The CDR3 loop is CAAVRGLGHNEQFF. The CDR3 coding sequence is TGTGCCGCCGTCCGGGGACTTGGACACAATGAGCAGTTCTTC. The rearrangement links TRBV24-1 to TRBJ2-1; weak D call: TRBD2 (6 bases). V gave up 12 bases and J gave up 5 bases, with 19 bases separating them. Germline V gene data show CDR1 as KGHDR and CDR2 as SFDVKD. The CDR3 contains 14 residues.